This TCR beta chain is from a study of identical twins. CDR1 and CDR2 from the germline V gene are SGHDN and FVKESK. The CDR3 covers 17 residues. The ends were cut back, 4 bases at V and 2 bases at J, with 19 bases in the middle. TCRdb re-derived calls from the 5' RACE reads in MiXCR, one entry per CDR3 protein. The sample has roughly 540,000 distinct CDR3 sequences, about 20% seen once. These data also featured in a second study, about T cells expressing NK-cell markers.

This receptor was taken from a woman aged 18-35 years in good health. The V and J genes are TRBV14 and TRBJ2-3; D might be TRBD2 (5 bases). The specimen sequenced was CD4+ T cells sorted from blood. The CDR3 spells CASSPFGLSFSTDTQYF. CDR3 bases: TGTGCCAGCAGCCCCTTCGGACTCTCCTTCTCCACAGATACGCAGTATTTT.